The 31 T cell receptor beta chains reported below all come from one sample, sequenced in a study of blood T cell repertoires in COVID-19. Produced via immunoSEQ multiplex PCR; TCRdb's table is partial and in-frame only. The top ten clones hold around 30% of a sample with some 11,000 clones, 73% of them seen once. Sequencing was carried out using peripheral blood. The origin of the receptors is a human donor in a cohort sampled during active COVID-19.

The chain carries TRBV27 and TRBJ1-1; D is unresolved. Germline CDR1 and CDR2: MNHEY and SMNVEV (reference sequence). This CDR3 comprises 15 residues. V was clipped by 0 bases and J by 1 base, with 9 bases between them. In nucleotides, the CDR3 is TGTGCCAGCAGTTTATCGTACTCGGGGAACACTGAAGCTTTCTTT. It yields the protein CASSLSYSGNTEAFF.

The chain links TRBV10-3 to TRBJ2-7; tentatively, D is TRBD2 (5 bases). This CDR3 has 13 residues. V lost 5 bases, J lost 3 bases, and 11 bases lay in between. Germline CDR1 is ENHRY and CDR2 is SYGVKD. DNA for the CDR3: TGTGCCATCAGTCTGGGAGCCGACTACGAGCAGTACTTC. Its translation: CAISLGADYEQYF.

This clone was seen more than once but under ten times. The chain is built from TRBV9 and TRBJ2-1, with TRBD2 matching 14 bases. The J segment lost 7 bases and the V segment lost 3 bases, leaving 3 bases of the junction unmatched. The CDR3 runs 15 residues. Germline values: CDR1 SGDLS, CDR2 YYNGEE. CDR3 DNA: TGTGCCAGCAGCGGACTAGCGGGAGGGGGGAATGAGCAGTTCTTC. This encodes CASSGLAGGGNEQFF. Full variable domain (outside the CDR3, taken from reference TRBV9 and TRBJ2-1): DSGVTQTPKHLITATGQRVTLRCSPRSGDLSVYWYQQSLDQGLQFLIQYYNGEERAKGNILERFSAQQFPDLHSELNLSSLELGDSALYFCASSGLAGGGNEQFFGPGTRLTVL.

V gene TRBV7-2 combines with J gene TRBJ1-2, with D maybe TRBD1 (6 bases). The germline CDR1 and CDR2 sequences are SGHTA and FQGNSA. The CDR3 runs 17 residues. V lost 1 base and J lost 5, with 20 bases in between. CDR3 sequence: CASSLEGGRVAKYGYTF. CDR3 sequence (DNA): TGTGCCAGCAGCTTAGAGGGGGGGCGGGTGGCAAAGTATGGCTACACCTTC.

J is TRBJ2-1 and V is TRBV6-6, with D possibly being TRBD2 (7 bases). CDR1 is MNHNY, CDR2 SVGAGI, per germline (reference sequence). This CDR3 has 14 amino acids. V dropped 5 bases and J dropped 9 bases, with 17 bases sitting between them. As DNA, the CDR3 is TGTGCCAGCAGTCCCAGGGGAGGGGCTAGTGAGCAGTTCTTC. This gives the protein CASSPRGGASEQFF.

The J gene is TRBJ2-2, the V gene TRBV4-1, with 7 bases matching TRBD1. J was trimmed by 0 bases and V by 2 bases; bases with no gene match: 3. The germline V gene has CDR1 MGHRA and CDR2 YSYEKL. The CDR3 totals 16 residues. In DNA form, the CDR3 reads TGCGCCAGCAGCCAAATAGGGACAGCGAACACCGGGGAGCTGTTTTTT. Amino acids: CASSQIGTANTGELFF.

The chain combines TRBV4-2 with TRBJ1-4; a possible D gene is TRBD1 (5 bases). Germline V gene sequence: CDR1 LGHNA, CDR2 YNFKEQ. CDR3 length equals 15 residues. The V end was cut by 0 bases, the J end by 7 bases, with 12 bases between. CDR3 bases: TGTGCCAGCAGCCAAGAACCTGGACATTCTGAAAAACTGTTTTTT. It translates to CASSQEPGHSEKLFF.

A single count supports this clone. The chain joins TRBV5-1 to TRBJ2-1; tentatively, D is TRBD1 (5 bases). CDR1 SGHRS and CDR2 YFSETQ come from the germline V gene. The CDR3 consists of 16 residues. The V end was cut by 0 bases, the J end by 6 bases, with 16 bases between. CDR3 nucleotide sequence: TGCGCCAGCAGCTTGGTGCTGGGTGGGGCCTCCAATGAGCAGTTCTTC. Its protein is CASSLVLGGASNEQFF.

The chain joins TRBV29-1 to TRBJ2-1; D remains ambiguous. V lost 4 bases, J lost 7 bases, and 8 bases lay in between. CDR3 length: 11 residues. CDR1 and CDR2 (germline): SQVTM, ANQGSEA. Here the CDR3 DNA reads TGCAGCGTTGTCTTCAGGAATGAGCAGTTCTTC. This translates into CSVVFRNEQFF.

The CDR3 coding sequence is TGTGCCAGCAGCCAACCAGGGACTAGCGCCGGAGATACGCAGTATTTT. Translation: CASSQPGTSAGDTQYF. The chain is built from TRBV4-2 and TRBJ2-3, with 10 bases lining up with TRBD2. Germline-derived CDR1 and CDR2 are LGHNA and YNFKEQ. There are 16 residues in the CDR3. The junction had 7 bases not matched to a gene; V was cut back by 2 bases and J by 5 bases.

The chain carries TRBV12-3 or TRBV12-4 and TRBJ1-6; weak D call: TRBD1 (6 bases). This CDR3 comprises 13 residues. Between the trimmed V and J ends, which lost 7 bases and 7 bases, there was a span of 11 bases. CDR3 nucleotide sequence: TGTGCCAGCACCGGGACAAGGAATTCACCCCTCCACTTT. Its translation: CASTGTRNSPLHF.

In this sample, this clone turned up a few times. This chain joins TRBV2 and TRBJ1-2, with a weak D call TRBD1 (6 bases). CDR3 length equals 14 residues. CDR1 and CDR2 from the germline V gene are SNHLY and FYNNEI. Trimming stripped 2 bases from V and 4 bases from J, with 11 bases between. The CDR3 is CASSERQGSYGYTF. The CDR3 DNA reads as TGTGCCAGCAGTGAAAGGCAGGGGTCCTATGGCTACACCTTC.

V usage is TRBV5-4 and J usage is TRBJ1-1; 7 bases line up with TRBD1. Germline V lookup: CDR1 SGHNT, CDR2 YYREEE (reference sequence). This CDR3 is 14 amino acids long. V was pared by 0 bases and J by 4 bases, with 3 bases of the junction left unmatched. CDR3 in DNA: TGTGCCAGCAGCTTGGACAGGGGAACCACTGAAGCTTTCTTT. Encoded protein: CASSLDRGTTEAFF.

The chain is built from TRBV28 and TRBJ1-4; 7 nucleotides line up with TRBD1. J lost 6 bases, V lost 8 bases, and 3 bases had no gene match. Germline CDR1 and CDR2: MDHEN and SYDVKM. This CDR3 has 12 residues. The CDR3 loop is CASDTGDEKLFF. CDR3 coding DNA: TGTGCCAGCGATACAGGGGATGAAAAACTGTTTTTT. The variable domain in full, with the rest retrieved from reference TRBV28 and TRBJ1-4, is DVKVTQSSRYLVKRTGEKVFLECVQDMDHENMFWYRQDPGLGLRLIYFSYDVKMKEKGDIPEGYSVSREKKERFSLILESASTNQTSMYLCASDTGDEKLFFGSGTQLSVL.

This chain connects TRBV5-1 to TRBJ1-2, with D perhaps TRBD1 (5 bases). Looked up from germline, CDR1 is SGHRS and CDR2 is YFSETQ. V lost 5 bases and J lost 4, with 18 bases in between. The CDR3 is 15 residues long. In DNA form, the CDR3 reads TGCGCCAGCAGGTCATCCGAAAAGGGGATCTATGGCTACACCTTC. It codes for CASRSSEKGIYGYTF.

CDR3 sequence: CASSSRRGAFGNTIYF. CDR3 in DNA: TGTGCCAGCAGCTCACGCCGGGGGGCGTTTGGAAACACCATATATTTT. The rearrangement uses TRBV12-1 and TRBJ1-3. TRBV12-1 is a recognized pseudogene. The CDR3 has 16 amino acids.

The rearrangement uses TRBV6-5 and TRBJ1-3, with a weak D call TRBD1 (5 bases). The CDR3 covers 15 residues. The germline V gene encodes CDR1 MNHEY and CDR2 SVGAGI. Trimming stripped 5 bases from V and 2 bases from J, with 13 bases between. The CDR3 loop is CASSRAGGTGNTIYF. DNA of the CDR3: TGTGCCAGCAGTCGCGCCGGGGGGACTGGAAACACCATATATTTT.

This clone was recorded a few times. The rearrangement links TRBV24-1 to TRBJ2-7; D may be TRBD2 (5 bases). Trimming stripped 3 bases from V and 2 bases from J, with 13 bases between. CDR3 length equals 15 residues. Looked up from germline, CDR1 is KGHDR and CDR2 is SFDVKD. This CDR3 reads CATSDSGSRPYEQYF. CDR3 DNA: TGTGCCACCAGTGATAGCGGATCCCGACCCTACGAGCAGTACTTC.

In nucleotides, the CDR3 is TGTGCCAGCAGCTCACAGGGGGCTAACACAGATACGCAGTATTTT. Translated, it gives CASSSQGANTDTQYF. The chain employs TRBV7-3 and TRBJ2-3; TRBD1 agrees at 9 bases. The germline V gene has CDR1 SGHTA and CDR2 FQGTGA. There are 15 residues in the CDR3. Trimming at V came to 4 bases and at J to 2 bases, leaving 4 bases not matched to a gene.

This clone was seen only a few times. The rearrangement uses TRBV29-1 and TRBJ1-4, with 7 bases that match TRBD1. Germline V gene lookup returns CDR1 SQVTM and CDR2 ANQGSEA. The CDR3 runs to 13 residues. V was pared by 5 bases and J by 8 bases, with 8 bases of the junction left unmatched. The CDR3 coding sequence is TGCAGCGTTAGTAAGGGGGCCGGGGAAAAACTGTTTTTT. Protein: CSVSKGAGEKLFF.

The chain joins TRBV7-2 to TRBJ2-3; TRBD2 might be the D (5 bases). CDR1 and CDR2 (germline): SGHTA, FQGNSA. Trimming removed 1 base at V and 3 bases at J, with 14 bases between. The CDR3 consists of 16 residues. This CDR3 is CASSLGPSWRTDTQYF. The CDR3, as DNA: TGTGCCAGCAGCTTAGGCCCTAGCTGGAGGACAGATACGCAGTATTTT.

This sequence joins TRBV6-5 and TRBJ2-3, with D possibly TRBD1 on 6 matching bases. Trimming stripped 0 bases from V and 0 bases from J, with 7 bases between. Germline V gene data show CDR1 as MNHEY and CDR2 as SVGAGI. This CDR3 comprises 15 residues. The CDR3 protein is CASSYSRGSTDTQYF. In DNA form, the CDR3 reads TGTGCCAGCAGTTACTCGAGGGGGAGCACAGATACGCAGTATTTT.

The rearrangement links TRBV18 to TRBJ1-2, with 8 nucleotides matching TRBD1. Germline V gene lookup returns CDR1 KGHSH and CDR2 LQKENI. V trimming: 3 bases; J trimming: 1 base; junction bases outside the gene matches: 13. The CDR3 is 18 residues long. CDR3 in DNA: TGTGCCAGCTCACCCCTCTCGGCAGGGGGCGGGGGTAACTATGGCTACACCTTC. Its translation: CASSPLSAGGGGNYGYTF.

The V and J genes are TRBV27 and TRBJ2-3; perhaps TRBD2 as D (5 bases). Germline CDR1 and CDR2: MNHEY and SMNVEV (reference sequence). The CDR3 spans 17 residues. V shed 10 bases and J shed 0 bases, with 23 bases lying between them. As DNA, the CDR3 is TGTGCCACCTCCCCCGGGGTTTCTGGTTATAGCACAGATACGCAGTATTTT. It yields the protein CATSPGVSGYSTDTQYF.

For this clone: An end of the junction does not agree with germline; a read error may underlie this. This CDR3 reads CASQGATYGQYF. CDR3 DNA: TGTGCCAGTCAGGGCGCTACGTACGGGCAGTACTTC. The chain joins TRBV2 to TRBJ2-7; TRBD1 might be the D (5 bases). Per the germline V gene, CDR1 is SNHLY and CDR2 is FYNNEI. This CDR3 region has 12 residues.

This clone appeared once. The J gene is TRBJ2-7, the V gene TRBV28, with D possibly being TRBD1 (5 bases). CDR1 MDHEN and CDR2 SYDVKM come from the germline V gene. The CDR3 contains 11 residues. V lost 6 bases to trimming and J lost 9 bases, with 12 bases between them. CDR3 loop: CASRQGPLQYF. The CDR3 nucleotides are TGTGCCAGCAGGCAGGGTCCGCTGCAGTACTTC.

The chain employs TRBV7-2 and TRBJ1-2; D perhaps matches TRBD1 (6 bases). The CDR3 is 15 amino acids. From germline, CDR1 is SGHTA and CDR2 FQGNSA. Trimming shortened V by 0 bases and J by 4 bases, and 12 bases separated the two germline ends. CDR3 DNA: TGTGCCAGCAGCTTAGCGAGTGGACAGCCCTATGGCTACACCTTC. Protein: CASSLASGQPYGYTF.

The chain links TRBV7-2 to TRBJ2-1, with D maybe TRBD2 (6 bases). Germline assignment: CDR1 SGHTA and CDR2 FQGNSA. The germline V and J ends were trimmed by 0 bases and 6 bases, with 12 bases remaining between them. This CDR3 comprises 15 residues. As DNA, the CDR3 is TGTGCCAGCAGCTTAGCGGCTCTGGGGGGCAATGAGCAGTTCTTC. It codes for CASSLAALGGNEQFF. Filled out from reference TRBV7-2 and TRBJ2-1, the complete variable domain reads GAGVSQSPSNKVTEKGKDVELRCDPISGHTALYWYRQSLGQGLEFLIYFQGNSAPDKSGLPSDRFSAERTGGSVSTLTIQRTQQEDSAVYLCASSLAALGGNEQFFGPGTRLTVL.

The rearrangement uses TRBV6-5 and TRBJ1-1, with D maybe TRBD1 (5 bases). From germline, CDR1 is MNHEY and CDR2 SVGAGI. The CDR3 has 16 amino acids. V gave up 0 bases and J gave up 0 bases, with 11 bases separating them. The DNA of the CDR3 is TGTGCCAGCAGTTACTCCCGGGGGTTCATGAACACTGAAGCTTTCTTT. As protein: CASSYSRGFMNTEAFF.

The CDR3 here is CASSLDRFSTDTQYF. The CDR3 DNA reads TGTGCCAGCAGCTTGGACAGGTTTAGCACAGATACGCAGTATTTT. The chain carries TRBV5-4 and TRBJ2-3, with D possibly being TRBD1 (5 bases). CDR3 length equals 15 residues. Germline V CDR1 and CDR2: SGHNT, YYREEE (reference sequence). V dropped 0 bases and J dropped 0 bases, with 8 bases sitting between them.

The V call is TRBV9, the J call TRBJ1-2; TRBD1 agrees at 7 bases. V shed 0 bases, J shed 5 bases, and the junction held 7 bases outside the gene matches. Looked up from germline, CDR1 is SGDLS and CDR2 is YYNGEE. There are 15 residues in the CDR3. Here the CDR3 DNA reads TGTGCCAGCAGCGTAGGAGGGGGCGCGAGGTATGGCTACACCTTC. It translates to CASSVGGGARYGYTF. The whole variable domain, remainder taken from reference TRBV9 and TRBJ1-2, is DSGVTQTPKHLITATGQRVTLRCSPRSGDLSVYWYQQSLDQGLQFLIQYYNGEERAKGNILERFSAQQFPDLHSELNLSSLELGDSALYFCASSVGGGARYGYTFGSGTRLTVV.